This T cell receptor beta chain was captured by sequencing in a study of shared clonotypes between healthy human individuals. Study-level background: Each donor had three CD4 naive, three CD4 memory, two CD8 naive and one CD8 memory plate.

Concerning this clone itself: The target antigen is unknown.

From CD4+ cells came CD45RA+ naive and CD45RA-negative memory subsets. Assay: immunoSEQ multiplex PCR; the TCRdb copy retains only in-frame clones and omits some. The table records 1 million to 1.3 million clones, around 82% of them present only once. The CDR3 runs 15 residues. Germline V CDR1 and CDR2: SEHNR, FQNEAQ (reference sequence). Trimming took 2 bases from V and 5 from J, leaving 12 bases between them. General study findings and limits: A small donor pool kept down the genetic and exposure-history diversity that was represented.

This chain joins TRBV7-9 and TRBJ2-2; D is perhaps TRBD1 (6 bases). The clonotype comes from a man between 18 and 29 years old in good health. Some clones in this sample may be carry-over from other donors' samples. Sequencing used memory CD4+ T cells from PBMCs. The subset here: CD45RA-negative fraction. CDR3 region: CASSLNRVDTGELFF. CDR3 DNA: TGTGCCAGCAGCTTAAACAGGGTGGATACCGGGGAGCTGTTTTTT.